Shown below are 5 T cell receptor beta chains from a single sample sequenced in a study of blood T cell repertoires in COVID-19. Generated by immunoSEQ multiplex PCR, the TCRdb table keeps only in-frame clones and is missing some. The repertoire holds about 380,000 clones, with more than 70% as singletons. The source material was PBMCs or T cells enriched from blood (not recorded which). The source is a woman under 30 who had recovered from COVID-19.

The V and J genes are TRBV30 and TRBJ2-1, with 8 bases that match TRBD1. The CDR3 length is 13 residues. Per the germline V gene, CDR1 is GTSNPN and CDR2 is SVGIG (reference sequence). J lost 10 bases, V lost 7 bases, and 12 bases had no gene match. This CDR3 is CALGTGLSMEQFF. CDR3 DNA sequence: TGTGCCTTGGGGACAGGACTTTCGATGGAGCAGTTCTTC.

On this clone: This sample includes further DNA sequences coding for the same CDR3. CDR3 in amino acids: CASSRGSYEQYF. As DNA, the CDR3 is TGTGCCAGCAGCCGCGGGTCGTACGAGCAGTACTTC. V and J are TRBV3-1 (or the pseudogene TRBV3-2) and TRBJ2-7; possible D gene TRBD2, 5 bases. Trimming left V 4 bases short and J 4 bases short, with 8 bases between. Germline V CDR1 and CDR2: LGHDT, YNNKEL (reference sequence). The CDR3 has 12 residues.

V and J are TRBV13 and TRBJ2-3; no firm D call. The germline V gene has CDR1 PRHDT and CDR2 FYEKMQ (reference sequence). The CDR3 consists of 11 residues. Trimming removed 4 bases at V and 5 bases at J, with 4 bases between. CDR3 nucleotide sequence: TGTGCCAGCAGCTCCAGAGATACGCAGTATTTT. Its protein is CASSSRDTQYF. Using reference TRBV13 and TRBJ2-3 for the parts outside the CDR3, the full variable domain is AAGVIQSPRHLIKEKRETATLKCYPIPRHDTVYWYQQGPGQDPQFLISFYEKMQSDKGSIPDRFSAQQFSDYHSELNMSSLELGDSALYFCASSSRDTQYFGPGTRLTVL.

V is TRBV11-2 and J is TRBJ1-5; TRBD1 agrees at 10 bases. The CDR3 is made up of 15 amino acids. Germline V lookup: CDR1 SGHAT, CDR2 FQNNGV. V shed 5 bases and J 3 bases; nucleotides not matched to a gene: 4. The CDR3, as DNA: TGTGCCAGCAGCCCGACAGGGGGCAACAATCAGCCCCAGCATTTT. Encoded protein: CASSPTGGNNQPQHF.

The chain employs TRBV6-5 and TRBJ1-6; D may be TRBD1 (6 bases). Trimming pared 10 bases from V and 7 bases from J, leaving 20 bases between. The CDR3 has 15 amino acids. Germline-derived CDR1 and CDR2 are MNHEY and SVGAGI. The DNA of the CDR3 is TGTGCCACATTGGGGGCAGGGAGAGGGAATTCACCCCTCCACTTT. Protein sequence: CATLGAGRGNSPLHF.